Below are 27 T cell receptor beta chains sequenced from a single sample in a study of T cell repertoires in cytomegalovirus infection. TCRdb recomputed calls from the reads with MiXCR, one row per CDR3 protein. This table holds under 600,000 distinct CDR3 sequences, approximately 15% found once. The sequenced sample consisted of CD8+ T cells from PBMCs. The receptors were sampled from a human donor in good health (CMV status not recorded). Some clones in this sample may be carry-over from other donors' samples.

This clonotype occurred many times. V gene TRBV7-6 combines with J gene TRBJ1-5; D unresolved. The CDR3 length is 15 residues. Germline V gene sequence: CDR1 SGHVS, CDR2 FNYEAQ. The V gene lost 5 bases and the J gene lost 2 bases, with 13 bases spanning the gap. CDR3: CASSRSGTGNQPQHF. The CDR3 coding sequence is TGTGCCAGCAGCAGAAGTGGCACGGGCAATCAGCCCCAGCATTTT. The variable domain in full, with the rest retrieved from reference TRBV7-6 and TRBJ1-5, is GAGVSQSPRYKVTKRGQDVALRCDPISGHVSLYWYRQALGQGPEFLTYFNYEAQQDKSGLPNDRFSAERPEGSISTLTIQRTEQRDSAMYRCASSRSGTGNQPQHFGDGTRLSIL.

The chain uses TRBV29-1 and TRBJ2-7, with D unresolved. V was shortened by 6 bases and J by 4 bases, with 13 bases between the two germline ends. This CDR3 is 12 amino acids long. Germline assignment: CDR1 SQVTM and CDR2 ANQGSEA. This CDR3 is CSVGWGLYEQYF. CDR3 nucleotides: TGCAGCGTGGGGTGGGGTCTTTACGAGCAGTACTTC.

This clonotype was seen more than once but under ten times. This chain links TRBV5-1 with TRBJ2-4; D may be TRBD1 (6 bases). This CDR3 region has 16 residues. Germline CDR1 SGHRS, CDR2 YFSETQ. V lost 2 bases and J 1 base, leaving 13 bases between the germline ends. The CDR3 is CASSFSQGVAKNIQYF. CDR3 in DNA: TGCGCCAGCAGCTTTTCACAGGGAGTTGCCAAAAACATTCAGTACTTC. The complete variable domain, with remaining parts taken from reference TRBV5-1 and TRBJ2-4, reads KAGVTQTPRYLIKTRGQQVTLSCSPISGHRSVSWYQQTPGQGLQFLFEYFSETQRNKGNFPGRFSGRQFSNSRSEMNVSTLELGDSALYLCASSFSQGVAKNIQYFGAGTRLSVL.

At least ten counts were recorded for this clonotype. The chain links TRBV7-9 to TRBJ1-1; TRBD1 might be the D (6 bases). The germline V gene encodes CDR1 SEHNR and CDR2 FQNEAQ (reference sequence). This CDR3 has 14 amino acids. Trimming took 2 bases from V and 10 from J, leaving 17 bases between them. The CDR3 DNA sequence: TGTGCCAGCAGCTTACCTATACAGGGTCATGGAGCTTTCTTT. It translates to CASSLPIQGHGAFF. The full variable domain, rest sourced from reference TRBV7-9 and TRBJ1-1, is DTGVSQNPRHKITKRGQNVTFRCDPISEHNRLYWYRQTLGQGPEFLTYFQNEAQLEKSRLLSDRFSAERPKGSFSTLEIQRTEQGDSAMYLCASSLPIQGHGAFFGQGTRLTVV.

This clonotype came up a few times. The chain recombines TRBV13 with TRBJ2-1; D possibly uses TRBD1 or TRBD2 (5 bases each). The CDR3 runs 14 residues. Germline V CDR1 and CDR2: PRHDT, FYEKMQ (reference sequence). The V gene lost 5 bases and the J gene lost 6 bases, with 14 bases spanning the gap. CDR3 DNA: TGTGCCAGCAGCCTACCCCGGGGCTCCAATGAGCAGTTCTTC. Translating gives CASSLPRGSNEQFF.

This clonotype was counted many times. The genes are TRBV23-1 and TRBJ2-7; unclear D gene. TRBV23-1 is known as an ORF, though its function is uncertain. V was cut by 8 bases and J by 7 bases, with 15 bases left in between. The CDR3 has 12 residues. CDR3 sequence reads: CASYKRKEEQYF. As DNA, the CDR3 is TGCGCCAGCTATAAAAGGAAAGAAGAGCAGTACTTC.

This clonotype was counted only a few times. The chain combines TRBV2 with TRBJ1-2; 8 bases fit TRBD1. Germline V gene data show CDR1 as SNHLY and CDR2 as FYNNEI. The CDR3 consists of 16 residues. V lost 0 bases to trimming and J lost 1 base; unmatched junction nucleotides: 4. The CDR3 sequence: CASSEARDRSNYGYTF. In DNA, the CDR3 is TGTGCCAGCAGTGAAGCGCGGGACAGGAGTAACTATGGCTACACCTTC.

This clonotype has at least ten counts. The V and J genes are TRBV7-2 and TRBJ1-1; D perhaps matches TRBD1 (5 bases). The germline CDR1 and CDR2 sequences are SGHTA and FQGNSA. CDR3 length: 15 residues. The germline V and J ends were trimmed by 2 bases and 4 bases, with 14 bases remaining between them. DNA of the CDR3: TGTGCCAGCAGCTTATTTGCGTACGGGGGCACTGAAGCTTTCTTT. This sequence encodes CASSLFAYGGTEAFF.

J is TRBJ2-3 and V is TRBV14; the match to TRBD2 covers 8 bases. The CDR3 loop spans 14 amino acids. Germline lookup yields CDR1 SGHDN and CDR2 FVKESK. Trimming cost V 0 bases and J 10 bases; bases outside gene matches: 6. CDR3 DNA sequence: TGTGCCAGCAGCCAAGATCGGGAGGGGTTAGCGCAGTATTTT. It encodes CASSQDREGLAQYF.

This clonotype was seen a few times. The J gene is TRBJ2-1, the V gene TRBV5-1, with D hard to call. The V end lost 4 bases, the J end lost 8 bases, and 10 bases lay between the germline ends. This CDR3 contains 12 residues. From germline, CDR1 is SGHRS and CDR2 YFSETQ. The CDR3 is CASSPPTDEQFF. The CDR3 DNA is TGCGCCAGCAGCCCCCCAACGGATGAGCAGTTCTTC.

Points on this clonotype: Just one base apart from a much larger clone, this may be a read error. The chain links TRBV4-2 to TRBJ2-3; weak D call: TRBD1 (5 bases). Deletions cut 0 bases from V and 2 bases from J, with 15 bases between. CDR3 length equals 17 residues. CDR1 LGHNA and CDR2 YNFKEQ come from the germline V gene. The chain's CDR3 is CASSQEGPLRVTDTQYF. CDR3 bases: TGTGCCAGCAGCCAAGAAGGGCCACTCAGGGTCACAGATACGCAGTATTTT.

Many counts were recorded for this clonotype. This chain uses TRBV4-1 with TRBJ1-1; D gene ambiguous. CDR1 and CDR2 (germline): MGHRA, YSYEKL. Trimming stripped 0 bases from V and 0 bases from J, with 11 bases between. CDR3 length: 16 residues. The CDR3 loop is CASSQEAFSMNTEAFF. DNA of the CDR3: TGCGCCAGCAGCCAAGAAGCCTTCAGCATGAACACTGAAGCTTTCTTT.

The chain is built from TRBV4-2 and TRBJ2-7; D is perhaps TRBD1 or TRBD2 (5 bases each). V was clipped by 0 bases and J by 1 base, with 13 bases between them. Germline CDR1 and CDR2: LGHNA and YNFKEQ. The length of the CDR3 is 16 residues. CDR3 sequence: CASSQDMGESSYEQYF. Written as DNA, the CDR3 is TGTGCCAGCAGCCAAGATATGGGGGAGTCATCCTACGAGCAGTACTTC.

This clonotype was found a few times. The chain is built from TRBV9 and TRBJ2-1, with TRBD2 matching over 8 bases. CDR1 and CDR2 (germline): SGDLS, YYNGEE. With V trimmed by 6 bases and J by 4 bases, 12 bases remained unmatched. The CDR3 sequence is 16 residues long. CDR3 protein: CASTGGLGGGYNEQFF. CDR3 in DNA: TGTGCCAGCACGGGAGGGTTGGGCGGGGGTTACAATGAGCAGTTCTTC. Together with reference TRBV9 and TRBJ2-1, the CDR3 gives the full variable domain: DSGVTQTPKHLITATGQRVTLRCSPRSGDLSVYWYQQSLDQGLQFLIQYYNGEERAKGNILERFSAQQFPDLHSELNLSSLELGDSALYFCASTGGLGGGYNEQFFGPGTRLTVL.

This clonotype was found a few times. J is TRBJ1-5 and V is TRBV6-8, with D possibly matching TRBD1 (5 bases). The germline gives CDR1 MNHGY, CDR2 SAAAGT. Between the trimmed V and J ends, which lost 4 bases and 4 bases, there was a span of 14 bases. The CDR3 runs to 15 residues. This chain's CDR3 is CASSLAQGRNQPQHF. CDR3 coding DNA: TGTGCCAGCAGTTTGGCCCAGGGCCGGAATCAGCCCCAGCATTTT.

Ten or more counts support this clonotype. V is TRBV6-5 and J is TRBJ2-7; unclear D gene. CDR3 length: 11 amino acids. Germline-derived CDR1 and CDR2 are MNHEY and SVGAGI. Trimming removed 6 bases from V and 2 bases from J, with 5 bases in between. CDR3 nucleotides: TGTGCCAGCAGCGATACCTACGAGCAGTACTTC. The encoded protein is CASSDTYEQYF.

At least ten counts were recorded for this clonotype. This CDR3 reads CASSLLGQGGTEAFF. CDR3 sequence (DNA): TGTGCCAGCAGCTTATTGGGACAGGGAGGCACTGAAGCTTTCTTT. The V gene is TRBV7-9, the J gene TRBJ1-1; 9 bases line up with TRBD1. The V gene end was trimmed by 2 bases and the J gene end by 4 bases; junction bases not matched to a gene: 5. Germline V gene data show CDR1 as SEHNR and CDR2 as FQNEAQ (reference sequence). The CDR3 spans 15 residues.

This clonotype was recorded at least ten times. V and J are TRBV19 and TRBJ1-1; D gene unclear. Germline loops: CDR1 LNHDA, CDR2 SQIVND (reference sequence). The CDR3 has 13 amino acids. V was cut by 8 bases and J by 4 bases, with 14 bases left in between. The CDR3 reads CASQSRRATEAFF. CDR3 coding DNA: TGTGCCAGTCAATCCCGGAGGGCCACTGAAGCTTTCTTT.

This clonotype was seen ten or more times. The chain recombines TRBV6-1 with TRBJ1-2; 9 bases align to TRBD1. V lost 2 bases, J lost 4 bases, and 8 bases stayed unmatched. There are 16 residues in the CDR3. Looked up from germline, CDR1 is MNHNS and CDR2 is SASEGT. The CDR3 is CASSELRDRVIYGYTF. CDR3 DNA sequence: TGTGCCAGCAGTGAACTCCGGGACAGGGTTATCTATGGCTACACCTTC.

There are many counts of this clonotype. V is TRBV6-2 or TRBV6-3 and J is TRBJ1-2, with D unclear. This CDR3 contains 18 residues. Germline values: CDR1 MNHEY, CDR2 SVGEGT. The V end was cut by 5 bases, the J end by 2 bases, with 24 bases between. The CDR3, as DNA: TGTGCCAGCAGTGCATTTCCCGTCCTAGGGCAGCACAACTATGGCTACACCTTC. It encodes CASSAFPVLGQHNYGYTF.

This clonotype was observed a handful of times. This chain links TRBV20-1 with TRBJ1-1; no clear D. CDR1 DFQATT and CDR2 SNEGSKA come from the germline V gene (reference sequence). The CDR3 loop spans 15 amino acids. Trimming took 3 bases from V and 1 from J, leaving 15 bases between them. The CDR3 bases are TGCAGTGCTAGGATCTTCTTCGCCAAGAACACTGAAGCTTTCTTT. Translating it yields CSARIFFAKNTEAFF.

This clonotype was seen more than once but under ten times. The V gene is TRBV29-1, the J gene TRBJ2-1; TRBD2 agrees at 8 bases. Germline trimming cut 6 bases from V and 3 bases from J; bases unmatched to any gene: 16. Germline assignment: CDR1 SQVTM and CDR2 ANQGSEA. This CDR3 region has 17 residues. The CDR3 bases are TGCAGCGTGGTACCCCAGAGCGGGAGAGTTGTCTACAATGAGCAGTTCTTC. This codes for CSVVPQSGRVVYNEQFF.

In this sample, this clonotype turned up a few times. V usage is TRBV27 and J usage is TRBJ1-5; D gene uncertain. The CDR3 contains 13 residues. Germline V gene sequence: CDR1 MNHEY, CDR2 SMNVEV (reference sequence). With 8 bases removed from V and 0 bases from J, the gap between germline ends came to 8 bases. CDR3 protein: CASAQYSNQPQHF. CDR3 nucleotide sequence: TGTGCCAGCGCACAGTATAGCAATCAGCCCCAGCATTTT.

This clonotype was counted many times. V is TRBV6-1 and J is TRBJ2-2; tentatively, D is TRBD1 (5 bases). CDR3 length: 16 amino acids. Trimming pared 1 base from V and 1 base from J, leaving 10 bases between. Germline V gene data show CDR1 as MNHNS and CDR2 as SASEGT. DNA for the CDR3: TGTGCCAGCAGTGAAGAGGGCAGGGTGAACACCGGGGAGCTGTTTTTT. Protein product: CASSEEGRVNTGELFF.

This clonotype was counted ten times or more. This chain joins TRBV27 and TRBJ2-5; D call uncertain. CDR3 length: 15 amino acids. CDR1 and CDR2 from the germline V gene are MNHEY and SMNVEV (reference sequence). V shed 4 bases and J shed 2 bases, with 14 bases lying between them. DNA for the CDR3: TGTGCCAGCAGTTCGTCCGTTGTGGGACAAGAGACCCAGTACTTC. It specifies CASSSSVVGQETQYF.

This clonotype occurred a few times. The chain carries TRBV5-5 and TRBJ2-5, with D unclear. Germline V CDR1 and CDR2: SGHKS, YYEKEE (reference sequence). V lost 8 bases to trimming and J lost 5 bases, with 10 bases between them. The CDR3 loop spans 11 amino acids. CDR3: CASLHGETQYF. The CDR3 bases are TGTGCCAGTCTTCACGGGGAGACCCAGTACTTC.

This clonotype was counted only a few times. The rearrangement links TRBV30 to TRBJ1-5; TRBD1 is a possible D gene (5 bases). The V and J ends lost 5 bases and 0 bases respectively, with 8 bases between them. There are 13 residues in the CDR3. Germline-derived CDR1 and CDR2 are GTSNPN and SVGIG (reference sequence). The CDR3: CAWQGLSNQPQHF. In DNA, the CDR3 is TGTGCCTGGCAGGGTCTTAGCAATCAGCCCCAGCATTTT.